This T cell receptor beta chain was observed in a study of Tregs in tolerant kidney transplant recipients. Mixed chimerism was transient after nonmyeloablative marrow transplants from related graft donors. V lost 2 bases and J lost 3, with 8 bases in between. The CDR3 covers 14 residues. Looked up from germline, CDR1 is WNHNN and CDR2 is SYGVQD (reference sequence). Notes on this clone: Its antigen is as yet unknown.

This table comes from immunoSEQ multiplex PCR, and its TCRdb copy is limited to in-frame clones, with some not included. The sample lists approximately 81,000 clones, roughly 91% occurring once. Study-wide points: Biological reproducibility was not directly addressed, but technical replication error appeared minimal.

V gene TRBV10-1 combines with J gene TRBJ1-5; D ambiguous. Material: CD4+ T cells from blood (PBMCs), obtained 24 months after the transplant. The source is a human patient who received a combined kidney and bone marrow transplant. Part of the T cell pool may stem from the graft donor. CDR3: CASSEIGSNQPQHF. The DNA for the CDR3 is TGCGCCAGCAGTGAGATCGGGTCCAATCAGCCCCAGCATTTT.